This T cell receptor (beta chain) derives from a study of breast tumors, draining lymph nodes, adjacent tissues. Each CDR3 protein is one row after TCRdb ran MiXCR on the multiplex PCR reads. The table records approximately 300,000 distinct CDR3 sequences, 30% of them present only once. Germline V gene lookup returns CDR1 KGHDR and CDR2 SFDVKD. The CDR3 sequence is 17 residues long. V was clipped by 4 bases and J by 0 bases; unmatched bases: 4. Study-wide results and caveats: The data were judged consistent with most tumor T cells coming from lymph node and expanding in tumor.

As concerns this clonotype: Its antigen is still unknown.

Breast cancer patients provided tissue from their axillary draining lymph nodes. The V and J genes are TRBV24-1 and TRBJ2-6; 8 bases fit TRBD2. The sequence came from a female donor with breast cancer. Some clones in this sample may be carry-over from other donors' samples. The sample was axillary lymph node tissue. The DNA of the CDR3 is TGTGCCACCAGTGAGTTAGCGGGAAGCTCTGGGGCCAACGTCCTGACTTTC. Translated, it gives CATSELAGSSGANVLTF.